The 4 T cell receptor beta chains presented below share a single source sample, sequenced in a study of shared clonotypes between healthy human individuals (dated by TCRdb to about 2020). CD8 naive samples consisted of CD45RO-negative cells that were positively selected for CCR7, yielding a CD45RA+CCR7+ population without TemRA cells. The library was built by means of the immunoSEQ multiplex PCR assay. This immuneACCESS table, as held by TCRdb, lists in-frame sequences with V and J called but not all clones. Of the missing ones, under half trace to an unresolved V gene in checked studies; the others have no known cause. The sample has over 800,000 clones on record, around 92% of them singletons. Jointly, the top ten make up 24% of the sample. The sequencing sample was made of naive CD8+ T cells sorted from blood. The label giving this sample's cell subset or site can be read as: CD45RA+CCR7+. Source of these receptors: a man aged 25-40 years in good health.

J is TRBJ2-1 and V is TRBV5-4; maybe TRBD2 (5 bases). The CDR3 runs 17 residues. CDR1 SGHNT and CDR2 YYREEE come from the germline V gene (reference sequence). V lost 3 bases and J lost 6, with 22 bases in between. The CDR3 loop reads CASSSGFPLAPGNEQFF. The CDR3, as DNA: TGTGCCAGCAGCTCGGGGTTCCCCTTGGCTCCTGGCAATGAGCAGTTCTTC.

In the case of this clone: Other DNA sequences from this sample encode an identical CDR3 as well. V and J are TRBV9 and TRBJ2-7; D is possibly TRBD1 (5 bases). Trimming stripped 0 bases from V and 0 bases from J, with 7 bases between. The CDR3 is made up of 14 amino acids. Germline-derived CDR1 and CDR2 are SGDLS and YYNGEE. CDR3 in amino acids: CASSVVDSSYEQYF. CDR3 sequence (DNA): TGTGCCAGCAGCGTAGTCGACAGCTCCTACGAGCAGTACTTC.

The gene calls are TRBV9 and TRBJ1-4, with D tentatively TRBD1 (6 bases). Germline V gene data show CDR1 as SGDLS and CDR2 as YYNGEE. There are 15 residues in the CDR3. Trimming pared 4 bases from V and 3 bases from J, leaving 13 bases between. The CDR3 coding sequence is TGTGCCAGCAGCAACCGGGACAACCCTAATGAAAAACTGTTTTTT. It translates to CASSNRDNPNEKLFF.

The chain joins TRBV7-8 to TRBJ2-1; 8 bases map to TRBD1. The CDR3 is 14 amino acids. Trimming removed 5 bases from V and 5 bases from J; junction bases left unmatched: 5. In germline, CDR1 is SGHVS, CDR2 FQNEAQ. The CDR3 protein is CASSARTGNNEQFF. The CDR3 DNA reads TGTGCCAGCAGCGCTAGGACAGGGAACAATGAGCAGTTCTTC. Using reference TRBV7-8 and TRBJ2-1 for the parts outside the CDR3, the full variable domain is GAGVSQSPRYKVAKRGQDVALRCDPISGHVSLFWYQQALGQGPEFLTYFQNEAQLDKSGLPSDRFFAERPEGSVSTLKIQRTQQEDSAVYLCASSARTGNNEQFFGPGTRLTVL.